This T cell receptor beta chain was captured by sequencing in a study of vaccination and CD4 T cells after COVID-19. Across the study: Each control culture was treated with a CEFX pool, an HIV-1 Nef pool, or no peptide.

This clonotype was observed a handful of times. Its specificity is unknown. Cultured CD4+ T cells had their DNA profiled by the Oncomine TCR Beta short-read assay. MiXCR, run by TCRdb on the PCR reads, gives a single entry per CDR3 protein. The profile covers roughly 15,000 distinct CDR3 sequences, with almost 40% appearing a single time and about 10% taken by the ten largest. Treatment: approximately 9-day PBMC culture with coronavirus spike peptide pools or control peptides (ViraFEST assay). The germline CDR1 and CDR2 sequences are SNHLY and FYNNEI. This CDR3 contains 17 residues. V lost 5 bases and J lost 6, with 20 bases in between.

This chain joins TRBV2 and TRBJ2-6; D is tentatively TRBD1 or TRBD2 (5 bases each). The TCR sequence derives from a human donor who had recovered from COVID-19. Sequenced material: CD4+ T cells from blood, cultured in vitro. The CDR3 DNA reads TGTGCCAGCAGTCGACGATCGGGACCCTCCGTGGCCAACGTCCTGACTTTC. This sequence encodes CASSRRSGPSVANVLTF.